The clone carrying this TCR beta chain was counted only a few times. The sample belongs to a study of cytomegalovirus exposure and HLA in healthy donors. The PCR contained 60 Vbeta and 13 Jbeta primers. Sequenced by immunoSEQ multiplex PCR; TCRdb stores in-frame clones only, minus some. The table lists about 210,000 clones, 60% to 80% of them singletons. The V gene end was trimmed by 0 bases and the J gene end by 8 bases; junction bases not matched to a gene: 9. Germline lookup yields CDR1 ENHRY and CDR2 SYGVKD. This CDR3 spans 15 amino acids. The sample consisted of PBMCs. The sequence was obtained from a male donor in good health and CMV-seronegative. The chain links TRBV10-3 to TRBJ1-2, with 7 bases lining up with TRBD1. The DNA of the CDR3 is TGTGCCATCAGTGAGTCGTTGAAGGGGGCGCGGGGCTACACCTTC. Translated, it gives CAISESLKGARGYTF.